The 10 T cell receptor beta chains given below trace back to one sample, sequenced in a study of shared clonotypes between healthy human individuals. Clones were read by immunoSEQ multiplex PCR, and TCRdb kept only the in-frame ones, dropping some. This table has fewer than 2.5 million clones, approximately 94% appearing once. The sequenced sample consisted of naive CD4+ T cells from PBMCs. Subset defined: CD45RA+ positively selected. These receptor sequences come from a man between 18 and 29 years old in good health. Some clones in this sample may be carry-over from other donors' samples.

The chain is built from TRBV6-5 and TRBJ2-7; 7 nucleotides align to TRBD1. The CDR3 length is 15 residues. V shed 1 base and J 2 bases; nucleotides not matched to a gene: 5. The germline V gene encodes CDR1 MNHEY and CDR2 SVGAGI. The CDR3 region is CASSYLDRSTYEQYF. In nucleotides, the CDR3 is TGTGCCAGCAGTTACTTGGACAGGTCGACCTACGAGCAGTACTTC.

The chain couples TRBV5-1 to TRBJ2-7; 7 bases fit TRBD1. Germline values: CDR1 SGHRS, CDR2 YFSETQ. The trim removed 4 bases at V and 1 base at J, leaving 5 bases unmatched. The CDR3 contains 14 residues. This chain's CDR3 is CASSGTQGSYEQYF. The CDR3 DNA sequence: TGCGCCAGCAGCGGGACACAGGGGTCCTACGAGCAGTACTTC. The variable domain in full, completed from reference TRBV5-1 and TRBJ2-7, reads KAGVTQTPRYLIKTRGQQVTLSCSPISGHRSVSWYQQTPGQGLQFLFEYFSETQRNKGNFPGRFSGRQFSNSRSEMNVSTLELGDSALYLCASSGTQGSYEQYFGPGTRLTVT.

V gene TRBV29-1 combines with J gene TRBJ2-7; tentatively, D is TRBD1 (6 bases). Looked up from germline, CDR1 is SQVTM and CDR2 is ANQGSEA. Trimming took 7 bases from V and 7 from J, leaving 23 bases between them. This CDR3 is 14 amino acids long. The DNA of the CDR3 is TGCAGCGGGGCCCGGGACACGGCCTCTGGGGAGCAGTACTTC. It specifies CSGARDTASGEQYF.

This chain joins TRBV7-9 and TRBJ1-1, with D possibly TRBD1 on 6 matching bases. Germline CDR1 reads SEHNR; CDR2 reads FQNEAQ (reference sequence). Between the trimmed V and J ends, which lost 5 bases and 0 bases, there was a span of 13 bases. CDR3 length equals 15 residues. The CDR3 reads CASSPQGQLNTEAFF. CDR3 DNA sequence: TGTGCCAGCAGCCCACAAGGACAGTTGAACACTGAAGCTTTCTTT.

The rearrangement joins TRBV6-1 to TRBJ1-4; D uncertain. The germline CDR1 and CDR2 sequences are MNHNS and SASEGT. The CDR3 totals 13 residues. V was clipped by 2 bases and J by 4 bases, with 5 bases between them. In DNA form, the CDR3 reads TGTGCCAGCAGTGAATTGGTTAATGAAAAACTGTTTTTT. It encodes CASSELVNEKLFF.

V and J are TRBV10-2 and TRBJ2-2; TRBD2 might be the D (6 bases). CDR3 length: 15 amino acids. Trimming took 7 bases from V and 0 from J, leaving 12 bases between them. Germline values: CDR1 WSHSY, CDR2 SAAADI. The chain's CDR3 is CASKDGSANTGELFF. The CDR3 DNA follows: TGCGCCAGCAAGGACGGGAGCGCGAACACCGGGGAGCTGTTTTTT.

The V and J genes are TRBV4-2 and TRBJ1-4; 7 positions agree with TRBD1. Per the germline V gene, CDR1 is LGHNA and CDR2 is YNFKEQ. V was clipped by 4 bases and J by 7 bases; unmatched bases: 9. The CDR3 has 15 amino acids. In DNA form, the CDR3 reads TGTGCCAGCAGCCCCCGGGCCCAGGGGGTTGAAAAACTGTTTTTT. Protein product: CASSPRAQGVEKLFF.

J is TRBJ2-6 and V is TRBV5-1; the D is unclear. The CDR3 has 17 amino acids. Germline CDR1 SGHRS, CDR2 YFSETQ. V shed 2 bases and J shed 0 bases, with 12 bases lying between them. CDR3 nucleotide sequence: TGCGCCAGCAGCTTTGGTTGGGTCGACTCTGGGGCCAACGTCCTGACTTTC. It codes for CASSFGWVDSGANVLTF.

This clone was observed once. The chain employs TRBV5-4 and TRBJ1-1; D might be TRBD1 (5 bases). CDR1 and CDR2 (germline): SGHNT, YYREEE (reference sequence). The CDR3 contains 15 residues. V was pared by 4 bases and J by 7 bases, with 20 bases between. CDR3 in DNA: TGTGCCAGCAGCCGAAAAAGCGGTCGAGACAGTGAAGCTTTCTTT. Amino acid sequence: CASSRKSGRDSEAFF.

The genes are TRBV5-1 and TRBJ2-1; the match to TRBD2 covers 8 bases. Germline V gives CDR1 SGHRS, CDR2 YFSETQ. The length of the CDR3 is 14 residues. The J segment lost 6 bases and the V segment lost 4 bases, leaving 6 bases of the junction unmatched. In DNA form, the CDR3 reads TGCGCCAGCAGCGGAGCGGGAGACAGCAATGAGCAGTTCTTC. Translated, it gives CASSGAGDSNEQFF.